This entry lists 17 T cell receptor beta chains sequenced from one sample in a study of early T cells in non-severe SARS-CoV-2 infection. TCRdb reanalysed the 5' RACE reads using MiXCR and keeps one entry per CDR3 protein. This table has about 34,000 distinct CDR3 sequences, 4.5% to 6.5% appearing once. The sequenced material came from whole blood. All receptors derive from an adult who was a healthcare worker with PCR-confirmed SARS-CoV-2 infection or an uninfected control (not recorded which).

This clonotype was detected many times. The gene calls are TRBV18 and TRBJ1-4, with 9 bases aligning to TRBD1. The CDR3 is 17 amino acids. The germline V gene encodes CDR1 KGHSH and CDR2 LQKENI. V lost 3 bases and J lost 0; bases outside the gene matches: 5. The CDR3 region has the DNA TGTGCCAGCTCACCCCCGCGGACAGGGGCAACTAATGAAAAACTGTTTTTT. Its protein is CASSPPRTGATNEKLFF.

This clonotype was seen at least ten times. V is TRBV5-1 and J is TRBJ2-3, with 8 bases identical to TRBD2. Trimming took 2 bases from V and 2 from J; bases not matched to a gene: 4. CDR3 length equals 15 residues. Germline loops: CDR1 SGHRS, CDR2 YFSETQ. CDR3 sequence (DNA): TGCGCCAGCAGCTTCCATAGCGGGGACACAGATACGCAGTATTTT. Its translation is CASSFHSGDTDTQYF.

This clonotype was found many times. The CDR3 is CSARRVGKEAFF. The CDR3 coding sequence is TGCAGTGCTAGGAGAGTCGGGAAGGAAGCTTTCTTT. This chain links TRBV20-1 with TRBJ1-1; D not certain. Trimming removed 3 bases from V and 8 bases from J, with 13 bases in between. The CDR3 covers 12 residues. The germline V gene has CDR1 DFQATT and CDR2 SNEGSKA (reference sequence).

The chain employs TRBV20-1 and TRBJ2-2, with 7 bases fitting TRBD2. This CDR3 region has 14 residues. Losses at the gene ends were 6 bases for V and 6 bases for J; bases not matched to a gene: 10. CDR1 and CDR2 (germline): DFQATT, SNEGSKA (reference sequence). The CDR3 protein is CSALRGGSAGELFF. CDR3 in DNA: TGCAGTGCCCTGAGGGGCGGGAGCGCCGGGGAGCTGTTTTTT.

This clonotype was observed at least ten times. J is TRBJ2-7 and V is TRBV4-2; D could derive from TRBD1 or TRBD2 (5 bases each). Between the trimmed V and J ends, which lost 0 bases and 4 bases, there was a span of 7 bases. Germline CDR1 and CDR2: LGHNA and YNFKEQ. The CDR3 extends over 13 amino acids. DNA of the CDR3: TGTGCCAGCAGCCAAGAAGAGGGGTACGAGCAGTACTTC. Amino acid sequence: CASSQEEGYEQYF.

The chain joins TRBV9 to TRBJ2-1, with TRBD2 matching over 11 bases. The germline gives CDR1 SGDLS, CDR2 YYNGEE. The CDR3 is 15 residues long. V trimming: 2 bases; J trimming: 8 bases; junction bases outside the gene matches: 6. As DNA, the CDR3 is TGTGCCAGCAGCGTCGAACTAGCGGGAGACCATGAGCAGTTCTTC. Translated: CASSVELAGDHEQFF.

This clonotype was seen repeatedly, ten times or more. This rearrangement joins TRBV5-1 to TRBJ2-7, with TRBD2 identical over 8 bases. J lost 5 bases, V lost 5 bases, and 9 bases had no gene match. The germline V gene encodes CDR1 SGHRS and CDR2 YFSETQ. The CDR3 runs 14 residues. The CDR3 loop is CASRAWAGGHEQYF. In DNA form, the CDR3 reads TGCGCCAGCAGGGCCTGGGCGGGAGGACACGAGCAGTACTTC.

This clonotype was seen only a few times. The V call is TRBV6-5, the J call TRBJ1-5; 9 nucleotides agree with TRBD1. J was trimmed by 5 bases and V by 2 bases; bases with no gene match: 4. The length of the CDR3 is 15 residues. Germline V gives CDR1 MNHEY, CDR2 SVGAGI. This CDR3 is CASSYRWTGDQPQHF. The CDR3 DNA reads TGTGCCAGCAGTTACCGATGGACAGGGGATCAGCCCCAGCATTTT.

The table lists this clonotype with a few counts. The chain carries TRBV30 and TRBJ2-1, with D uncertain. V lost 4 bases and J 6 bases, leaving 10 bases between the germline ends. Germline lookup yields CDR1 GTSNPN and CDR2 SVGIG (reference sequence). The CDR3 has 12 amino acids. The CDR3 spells CAWNDDRNEQFF. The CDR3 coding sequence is TGTGCCTGGAATGACGATCGCAATGAGCAGTTCTTC.

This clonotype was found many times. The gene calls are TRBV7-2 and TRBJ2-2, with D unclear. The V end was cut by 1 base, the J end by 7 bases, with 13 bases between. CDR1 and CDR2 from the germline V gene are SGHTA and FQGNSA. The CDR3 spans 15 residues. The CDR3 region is CASSLGSARHGELFF. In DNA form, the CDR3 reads TGTGCCAGCAGCTTAGGAAGCGCTAGGCACGGGGAGCTGTTTTTT.

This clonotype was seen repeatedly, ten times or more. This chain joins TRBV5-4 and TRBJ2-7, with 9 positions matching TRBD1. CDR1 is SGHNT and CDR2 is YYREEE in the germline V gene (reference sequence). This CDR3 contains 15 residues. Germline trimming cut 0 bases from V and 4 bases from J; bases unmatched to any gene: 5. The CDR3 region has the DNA TGTGCCAGCAGCTTGGACCCGGGACAGGGTTACGAGCAGTACTTC. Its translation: CASSLDPGQGYEQYF.

This chain's CDR3 is CSAKLPRASETQYF. DNA for the CDR3: TGCAGTGCTAAGCTCCCTAGGGCCTCCGAGACCCAGTACTTC. This chain uses TRBV20-1 with TRBJ2-5; D unresolved. Trimming took 4 bases from V and 5 from J, leaving 17 bases between them. Germline CDR1 and CDR2: DFQATT and SNEGSKA (reference sequence). This CDR3 has 14 amino acids.

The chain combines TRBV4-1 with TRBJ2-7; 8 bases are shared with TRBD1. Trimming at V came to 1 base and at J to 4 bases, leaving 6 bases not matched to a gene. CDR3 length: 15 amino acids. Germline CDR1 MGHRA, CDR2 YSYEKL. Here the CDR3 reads CASSQVPGGGYEQYF. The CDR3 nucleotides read TGCGCCAGCAGCCAAGTTCCAGGGGGCGGATACGAGCAGTACTTC.

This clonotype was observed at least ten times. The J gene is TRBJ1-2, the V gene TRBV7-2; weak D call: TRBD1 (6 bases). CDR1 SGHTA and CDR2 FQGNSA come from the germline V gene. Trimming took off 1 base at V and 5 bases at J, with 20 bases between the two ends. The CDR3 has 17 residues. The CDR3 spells CASSLDSHRASPYGYTF. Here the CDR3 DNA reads TGTGCCAGCAGCTTAGATAGCCACAGGGCGAGCCCTTATGGCTACACCTTC.

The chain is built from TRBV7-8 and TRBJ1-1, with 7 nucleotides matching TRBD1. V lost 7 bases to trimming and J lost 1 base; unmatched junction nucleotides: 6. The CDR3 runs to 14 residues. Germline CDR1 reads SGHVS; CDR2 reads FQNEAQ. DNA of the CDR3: TGTGCCAGCAACACCGGGACAGCGAACACTGAAGCTTTCTTT. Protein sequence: CASNTGTANTEAFF.

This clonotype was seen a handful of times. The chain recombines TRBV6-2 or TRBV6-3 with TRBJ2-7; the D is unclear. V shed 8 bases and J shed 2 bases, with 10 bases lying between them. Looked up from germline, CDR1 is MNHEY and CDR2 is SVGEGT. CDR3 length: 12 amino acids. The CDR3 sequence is CASGNSPYEQYF. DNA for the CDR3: TGTGCCAGCGGCAACAGCCCCTACGAGCAGTACTTC.

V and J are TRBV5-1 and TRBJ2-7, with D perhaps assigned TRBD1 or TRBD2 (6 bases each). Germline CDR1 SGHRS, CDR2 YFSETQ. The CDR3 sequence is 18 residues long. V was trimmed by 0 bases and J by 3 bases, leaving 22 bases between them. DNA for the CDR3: TGCGCCAGCAGCTTGGTTAAGGGGGGCTACGATTTAATCTACGAGCAGTACTTC. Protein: CASSLVKGGYDLIYEQYF.